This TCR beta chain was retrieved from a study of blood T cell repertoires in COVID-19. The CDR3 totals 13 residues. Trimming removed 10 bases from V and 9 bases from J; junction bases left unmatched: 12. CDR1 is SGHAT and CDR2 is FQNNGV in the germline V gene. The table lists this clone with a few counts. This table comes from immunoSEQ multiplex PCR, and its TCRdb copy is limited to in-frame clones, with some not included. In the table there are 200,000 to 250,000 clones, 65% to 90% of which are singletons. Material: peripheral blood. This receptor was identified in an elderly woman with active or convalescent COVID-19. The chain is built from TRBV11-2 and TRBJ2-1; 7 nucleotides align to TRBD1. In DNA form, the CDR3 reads TGTGCCACGAGTAGGCAGGGGGTGGGTGAGCAGTTCTTC. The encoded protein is CATSRQGVGEQFF.